The T cell receptor beta chain described here comes from a study of blood T cell repertoires in COVID-19. Germline V gene data show CDR1 as SGDLS and CDR2 as YYNGEE. Trimming cost V 0 bases and J 0 bases, with 3 bases left between them. CDR3 size: 14 residues. Data came from immunoSEQ multiplex PCR; TCRdb stores just in-frame clones and leaves some out. The sample carries roughly 380,000 clones, around nine tenths recorded once. Sequencing was carried out using peripheral blood. The receptor was isolated from a woman in her 40s with COVID-19, enrolled during active disease. The chain carries TRBV9 and TRBJ1-4; D is unresolved. CDR3 sequence: CASSVDSTNEKLFF. CDR3 DNA: TGTGCCAGCAGCGTAGACTCAACTAATGAAAAACTGTTTTTT.